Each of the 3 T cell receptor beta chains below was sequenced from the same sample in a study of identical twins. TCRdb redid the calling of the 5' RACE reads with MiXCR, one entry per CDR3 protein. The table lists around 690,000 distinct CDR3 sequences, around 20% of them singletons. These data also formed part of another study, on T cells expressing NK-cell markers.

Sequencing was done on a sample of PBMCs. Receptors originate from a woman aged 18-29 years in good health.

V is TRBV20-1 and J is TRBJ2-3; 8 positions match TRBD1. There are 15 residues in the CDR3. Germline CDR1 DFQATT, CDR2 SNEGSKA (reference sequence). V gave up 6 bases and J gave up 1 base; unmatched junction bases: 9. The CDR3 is CSARQGSLGTDTQYF. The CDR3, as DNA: TGCAGTGCAAGACAGGGGTCCTTGGGCACAGATACGCAGTATTTT.

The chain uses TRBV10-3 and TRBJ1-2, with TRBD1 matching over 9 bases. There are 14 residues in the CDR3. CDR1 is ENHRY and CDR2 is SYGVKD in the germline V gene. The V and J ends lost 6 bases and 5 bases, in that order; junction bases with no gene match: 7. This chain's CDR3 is CAIRGTGLQYGYTF. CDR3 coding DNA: TGTGCCATCAGGGGGACAGGGTTACAGTATGGCTACACCTTC.

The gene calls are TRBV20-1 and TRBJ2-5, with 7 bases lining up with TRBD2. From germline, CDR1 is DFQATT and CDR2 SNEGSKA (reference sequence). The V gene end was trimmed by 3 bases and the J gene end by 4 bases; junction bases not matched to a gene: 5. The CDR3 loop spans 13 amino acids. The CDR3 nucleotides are TGCAGTGCTAGCGGGAGGACTTTAGAGACCCAGTACTTC. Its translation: CSASGRTLETQYF.